These 2 T cell receptor beta chains came from one sample sequenced in a study of blood T cell repertoires in COVID-19. The table came from immunoSEQ multiplex PCR; TCRdb's copy has only in-frame clones and leaves some out. Here the sample spans some 150,000 clones, 87% being singletons. The source material was peripheral blood. The receptors were sampled from a man aged 18 to 29 with active or convalescent COVID-19.

The DNA for the CDR3 is TGTGCCAGCAGCTTAGGTGGGGGCTTCAACTATGGCTACACCTTC. Translation: CASSLGGGFNYGYTF. This chain uses TRBV5-6 with TRBJ1-2; D possibly corresponds to TRBD1 (6 bases). In germline, CDR1 is SGHDT, CDR2 YYEEEE. Deletions cut 2 bases from V and 2 bases from J, with 13 bases between. CDR3 length: 15 residues.

The chain has TRBV7-9 and TRBJ1-5; D unclear. V lost 8 bases and J 9 bases, leaving 5 bases between the germline ends. Germline lookup yields CDR1 SEHNR and CDR2 FQNEAQ (reference sequence). There are 9 residues in the CDR3. CDR3 protein: CASRWPQHF. CDR3 bases: TGTGCCAGCCGGTGGCCCCAGCATTTT.